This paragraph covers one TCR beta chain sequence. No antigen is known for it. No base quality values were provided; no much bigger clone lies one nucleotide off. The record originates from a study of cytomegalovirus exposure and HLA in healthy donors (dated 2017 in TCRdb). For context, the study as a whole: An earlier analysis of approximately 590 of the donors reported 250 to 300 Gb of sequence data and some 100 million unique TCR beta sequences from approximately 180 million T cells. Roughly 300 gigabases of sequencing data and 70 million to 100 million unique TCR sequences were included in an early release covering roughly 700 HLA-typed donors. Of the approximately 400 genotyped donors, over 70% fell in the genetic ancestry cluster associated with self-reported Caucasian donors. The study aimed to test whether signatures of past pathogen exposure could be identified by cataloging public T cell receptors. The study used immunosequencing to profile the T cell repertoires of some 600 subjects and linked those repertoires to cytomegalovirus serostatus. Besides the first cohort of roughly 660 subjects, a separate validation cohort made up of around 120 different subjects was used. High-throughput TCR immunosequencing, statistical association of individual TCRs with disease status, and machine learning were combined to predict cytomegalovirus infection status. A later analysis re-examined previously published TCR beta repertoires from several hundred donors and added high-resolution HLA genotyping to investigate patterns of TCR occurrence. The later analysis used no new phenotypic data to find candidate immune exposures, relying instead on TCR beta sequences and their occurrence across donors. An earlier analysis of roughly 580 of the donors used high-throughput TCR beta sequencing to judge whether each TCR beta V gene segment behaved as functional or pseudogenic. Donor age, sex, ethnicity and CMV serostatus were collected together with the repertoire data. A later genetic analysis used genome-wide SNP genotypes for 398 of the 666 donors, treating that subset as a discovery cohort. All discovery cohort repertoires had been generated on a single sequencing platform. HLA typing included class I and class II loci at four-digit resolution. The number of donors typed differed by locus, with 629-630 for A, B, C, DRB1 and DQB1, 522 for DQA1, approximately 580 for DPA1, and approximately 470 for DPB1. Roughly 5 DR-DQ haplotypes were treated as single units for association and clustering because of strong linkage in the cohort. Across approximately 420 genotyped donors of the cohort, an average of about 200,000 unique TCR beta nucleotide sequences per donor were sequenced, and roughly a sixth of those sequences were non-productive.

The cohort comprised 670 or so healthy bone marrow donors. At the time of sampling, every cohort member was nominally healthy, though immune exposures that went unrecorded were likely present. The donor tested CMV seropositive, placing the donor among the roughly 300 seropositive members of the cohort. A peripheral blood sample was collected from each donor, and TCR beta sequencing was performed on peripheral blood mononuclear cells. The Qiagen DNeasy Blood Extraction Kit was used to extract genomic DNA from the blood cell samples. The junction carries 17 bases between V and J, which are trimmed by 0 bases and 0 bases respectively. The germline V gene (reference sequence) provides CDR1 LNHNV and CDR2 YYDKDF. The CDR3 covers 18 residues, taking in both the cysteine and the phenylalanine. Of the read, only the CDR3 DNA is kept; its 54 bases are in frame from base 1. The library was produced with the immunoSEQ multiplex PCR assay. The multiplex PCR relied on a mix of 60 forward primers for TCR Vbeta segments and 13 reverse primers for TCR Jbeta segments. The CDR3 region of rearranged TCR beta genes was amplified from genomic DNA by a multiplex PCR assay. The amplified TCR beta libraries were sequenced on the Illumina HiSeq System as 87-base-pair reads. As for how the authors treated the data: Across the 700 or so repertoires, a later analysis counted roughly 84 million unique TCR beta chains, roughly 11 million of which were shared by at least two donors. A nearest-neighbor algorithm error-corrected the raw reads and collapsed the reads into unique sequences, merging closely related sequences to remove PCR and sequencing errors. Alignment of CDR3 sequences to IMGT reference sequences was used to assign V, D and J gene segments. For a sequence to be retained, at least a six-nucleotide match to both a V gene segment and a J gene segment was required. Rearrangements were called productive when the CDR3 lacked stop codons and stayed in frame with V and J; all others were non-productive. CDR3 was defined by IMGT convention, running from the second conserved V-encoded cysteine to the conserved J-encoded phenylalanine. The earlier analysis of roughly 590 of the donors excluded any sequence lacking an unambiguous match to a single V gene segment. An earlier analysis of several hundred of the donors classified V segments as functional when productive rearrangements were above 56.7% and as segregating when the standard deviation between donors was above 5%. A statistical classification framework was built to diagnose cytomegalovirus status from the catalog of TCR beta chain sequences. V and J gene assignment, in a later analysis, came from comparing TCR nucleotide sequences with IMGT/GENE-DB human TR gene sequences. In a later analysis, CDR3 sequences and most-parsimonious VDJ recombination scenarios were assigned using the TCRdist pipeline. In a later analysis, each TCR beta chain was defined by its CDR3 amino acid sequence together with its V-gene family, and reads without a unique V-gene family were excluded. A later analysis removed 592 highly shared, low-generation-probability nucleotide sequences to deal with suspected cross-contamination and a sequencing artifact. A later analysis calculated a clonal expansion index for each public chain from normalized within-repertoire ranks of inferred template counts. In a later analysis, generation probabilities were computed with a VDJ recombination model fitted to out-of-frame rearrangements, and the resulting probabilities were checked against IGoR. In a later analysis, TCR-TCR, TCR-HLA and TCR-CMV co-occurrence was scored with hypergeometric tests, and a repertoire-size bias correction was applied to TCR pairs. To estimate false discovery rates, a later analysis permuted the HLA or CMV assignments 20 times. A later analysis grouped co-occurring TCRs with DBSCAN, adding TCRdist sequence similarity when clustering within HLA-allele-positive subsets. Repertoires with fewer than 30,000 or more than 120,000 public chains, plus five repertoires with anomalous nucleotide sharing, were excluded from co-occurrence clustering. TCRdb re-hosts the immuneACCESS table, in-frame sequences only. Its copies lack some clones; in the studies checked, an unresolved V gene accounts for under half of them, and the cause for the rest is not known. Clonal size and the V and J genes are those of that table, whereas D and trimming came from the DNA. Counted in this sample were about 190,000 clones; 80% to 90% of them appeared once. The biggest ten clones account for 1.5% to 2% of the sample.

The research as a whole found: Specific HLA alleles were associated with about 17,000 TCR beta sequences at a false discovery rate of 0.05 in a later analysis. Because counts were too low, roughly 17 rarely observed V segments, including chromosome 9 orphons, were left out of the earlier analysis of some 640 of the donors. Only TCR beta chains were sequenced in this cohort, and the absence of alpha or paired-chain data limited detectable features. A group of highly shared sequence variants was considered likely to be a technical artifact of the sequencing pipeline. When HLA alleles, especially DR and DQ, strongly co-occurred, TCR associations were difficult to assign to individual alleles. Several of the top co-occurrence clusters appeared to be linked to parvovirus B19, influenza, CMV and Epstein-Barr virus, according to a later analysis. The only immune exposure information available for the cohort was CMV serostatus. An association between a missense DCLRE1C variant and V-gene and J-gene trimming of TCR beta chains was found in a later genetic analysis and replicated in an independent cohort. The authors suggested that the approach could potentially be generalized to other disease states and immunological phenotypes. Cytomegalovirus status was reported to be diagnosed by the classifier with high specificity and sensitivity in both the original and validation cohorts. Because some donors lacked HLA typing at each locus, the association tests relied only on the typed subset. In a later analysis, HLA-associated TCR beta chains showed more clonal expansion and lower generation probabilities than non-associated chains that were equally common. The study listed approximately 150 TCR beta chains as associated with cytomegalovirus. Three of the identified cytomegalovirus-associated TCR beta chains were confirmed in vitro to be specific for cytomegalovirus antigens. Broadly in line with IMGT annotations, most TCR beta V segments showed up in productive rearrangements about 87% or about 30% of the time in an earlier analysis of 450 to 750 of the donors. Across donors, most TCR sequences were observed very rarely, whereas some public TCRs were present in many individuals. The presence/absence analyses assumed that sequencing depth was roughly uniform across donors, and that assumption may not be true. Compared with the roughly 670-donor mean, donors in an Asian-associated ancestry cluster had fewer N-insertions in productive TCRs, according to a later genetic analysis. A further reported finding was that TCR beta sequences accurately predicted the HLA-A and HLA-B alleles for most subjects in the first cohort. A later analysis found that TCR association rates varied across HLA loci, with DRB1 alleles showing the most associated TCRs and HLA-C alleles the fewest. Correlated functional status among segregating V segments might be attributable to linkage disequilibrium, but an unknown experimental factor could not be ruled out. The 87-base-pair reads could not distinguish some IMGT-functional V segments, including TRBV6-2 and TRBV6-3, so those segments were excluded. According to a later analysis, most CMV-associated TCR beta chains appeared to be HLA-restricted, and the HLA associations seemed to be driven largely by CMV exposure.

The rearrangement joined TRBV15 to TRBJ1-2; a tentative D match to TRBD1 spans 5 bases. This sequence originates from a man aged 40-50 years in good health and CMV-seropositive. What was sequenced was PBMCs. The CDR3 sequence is CATSRDLFIRAANYGYTF. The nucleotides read TGTGCCACCAGCAGAGATCTCTTCATCAGGGCCGCTAACTATGGCTACACCTTC. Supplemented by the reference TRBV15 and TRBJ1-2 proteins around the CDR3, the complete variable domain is DAMVIQNPRYQVTQFGKPVTLSCSQTLNHNVMYWYQQKSSQAPKLLFHYYDKDFNNEADTPDNFQSRRPNTSFCFLDIRSPGLGDTAMYLCATSRDLFIRAANYGYTFGSGTRLTVV.